This T cell receptor (beta chain) was profiled in a study of blood T cell repertoires in COVID-19. Study-level information: In each case, the material was cDNA or gDNA derived from T cells, B-cell-depleted T cells, or PBMCs.

Germline V gives CDR1 SGHRS, CDR2 YFSETQ. Trimming pared 3 bases from V and 8 bases from J, leaving 8 bases between. The CDR3 contains 12 residues. Assay: immunoSEQ multiplex PCR; the TCRdb copy retains only in-frame clones and omits some. Of fewer than 150,000 clones in the sample, 85% were seen once. The source of this sequence is a human donor in a cohort sampled during active COVID-19. The chain employs TRBV5-1 and TRBJ1-4; unclear D gene. Sequenced input: peripheral blood. The CDR3 is CASSSPEEKLFF. The CDR3 nucleotides read TGCGCCAGCAGCTCGCCAGAAGAAAAACTGTTTTTT.